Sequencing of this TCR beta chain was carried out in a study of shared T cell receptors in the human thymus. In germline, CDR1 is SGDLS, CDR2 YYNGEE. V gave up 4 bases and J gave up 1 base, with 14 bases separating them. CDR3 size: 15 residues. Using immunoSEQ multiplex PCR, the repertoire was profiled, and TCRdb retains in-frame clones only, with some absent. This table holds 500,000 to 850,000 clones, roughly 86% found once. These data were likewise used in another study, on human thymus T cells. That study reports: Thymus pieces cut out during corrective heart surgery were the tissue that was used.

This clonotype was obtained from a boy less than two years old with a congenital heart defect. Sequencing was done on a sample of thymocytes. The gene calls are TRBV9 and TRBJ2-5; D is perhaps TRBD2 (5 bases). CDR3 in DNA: TGTGCCAGCAGCCCCCGGGGAAATTTCCAAGAGACCCAGTACTTC. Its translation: CASSPRGNFQETQYF.